The entry that follows covers one TCR beta chain sequence. Its antigen is not known. About 30,000 T cell genomes, or about 290 ng DNA, went into unsorted PBMC replicate PCRs. Authors' data handling: ImmunoSEQ supplied junction-only sequences lacking quality scores, so filtering was different. The protocol was immunoSEQ multiplex PCR, while the TCRdb copy is restricted to in-frame clones and leaves out a portion. V and J calls and clone size are given by that table; D and trimming were obtained from the DNA. The table includes about half a million clones, about 78% detected once. This specimen comes from a study of shared clonotypes between healthy human individuals. Whole-study results and caveats: Clonotype sharing among donors likely depends on sequencing depth. Only blood was sampled; tissue repertoires likely differ.

Trimming left V 3 bases short and J 8 bases short, with 14 bases between. Looked up from germline, CDR1 is SGHTA and CDR2 is FQGNSA. The CDR3 has 14 amino acids. Specimen: PBMCs. The sequence derives from a woman in her thirties or forties in good health. Some clones in this sample may be carry-over from other donors' samples. The chain recombines TRBV7-2 with TRBJ2-1, with D perhaps TRBD1 (5 bases). The CDR3 DNA sequence: TGTGCCAGCAGCTTGCGACAGAATAGTGATGAGCAGTTCTTC. It translates to CASSLRQNSDEQFF.